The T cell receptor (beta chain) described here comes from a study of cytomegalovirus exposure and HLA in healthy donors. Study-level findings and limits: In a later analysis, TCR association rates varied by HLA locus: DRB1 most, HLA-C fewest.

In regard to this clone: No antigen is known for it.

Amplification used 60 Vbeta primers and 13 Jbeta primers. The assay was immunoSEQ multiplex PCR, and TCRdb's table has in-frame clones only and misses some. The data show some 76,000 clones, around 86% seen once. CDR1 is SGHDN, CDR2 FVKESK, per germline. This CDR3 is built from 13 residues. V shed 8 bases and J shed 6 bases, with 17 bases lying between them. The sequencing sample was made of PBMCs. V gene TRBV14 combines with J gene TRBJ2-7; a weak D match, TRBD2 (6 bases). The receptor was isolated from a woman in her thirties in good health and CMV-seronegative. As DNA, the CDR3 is TGTGCCAGCCGGGCTTACGGGAGCGGCGAGCAGTACTTC. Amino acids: CASRAYGSGEQYF.